Listed below are T cell receptor beta chains from one sample, sequenced in a study of T cells in Graves' hyperthyroidism and ophthalmopathy. TCRdb reprocessed the multiplex PCR reads via MiXCR and lists one record per CDR3 protein. The sample has hundreds of thousands of distinct CDR3 sequences; about 38% are singletons. The sample consisted of blood. All receptors come from a man aged 18-30 years with Graves' hyperthyroidism. CDR3s include the opening cysteine and the closing phenylalanine or tryptophan. The D gene is left open where the match is weak. Clone size is given for some rows only: seen once, a few or many times, or a class if the clone is expanded.

>TRBV29-1|.|.|TRBJ1-1
CSQGWQNTEAFF
TGCAGCCAAGGGTGGCAAAACACTGAAGCTTTCTTT
>TRBV5-1|.|TRBD1|TRBJ2-7
CASSPPGQAYEQYF
TGCGCCAGCAGCCCACCGGGACAGGCCTACGAGCAGTACTTC
>TRBV19|many|.|TRBJ1-5
CASSIEGLRNQPQHF
TGTGCCAGTAGTATAGAAGGGCTGCGCAATCAGCCCCAGCATTTT
>TRBV7-2|.|TRBD2|TRBJ2-7
CASSLSLDGTSSYEQYF
TGTGCCAGCAGCTTATCCCTCGACGGGACTAGCTCCTACGAGCAGTACTTC
>TRBV15|many|.|TRBJ1-1
CATSSQGQEVTEAFF
TGTGCCACCAGCAGTCAGGGGCAGGAGGTCACTGAAGCTTTCTTT
>TRBV19|few|.|TRBJ1-1
CASSKFRGGGDLNTEAFF
TGTGCCAGTAGTAAATTCCGCGGGGGGGGGGACCTCAACACTGAAGCTTTCTTT
>TRBV2|many|.|TRBJ1-6
CASSVGRGGYNSPLHF
TGTGCCAGCAGTGTGGGAAGGGGAGGATATAATTCACCCCTCCACTTT
>TRBV7-2|many|.|TRBJ1-6
CASSPQTNSPLHF
TGTGCCAGCAGCCCCCAAACCAATTCACCCCTCCACTTT
>TRBV15|.|.|TRBJ2-7
CATSRDGVGTTYEQYF
TGTGCCACCAGCAGAGATGGGGTCGGGACAACCTACGAGCAGTACTTC
>TRBV20-1|many|.|TRBJ2-7
CSAREPSREQYF
TGCAGTGCTAGAGAGCCTAGCCGCGAGCAGTACTTC
>TRBV11-2|.|.|TRBJ2-2
CASSLGVPGELFF
TGTGCCAGCAGCTTAGGAGTTCCCGGGGAGCTGTTTTTT
>TRBV10-3|.|.|TRBJ2-5
CAISLPGTETQYF
TGTGCCATCAGTTTACCAGGAACAGAGACCCAGTACTTC
>TRBV4-2|.|.|TRBJ2-7
CASSQDPWYKGHNPYEQYF
TGTGCCAGCAGCCAAGACCCCTGGTATAAGGGGCATAACCCCTACGAGCAGTACTTC
>TRBV2|once|.|TRBJ1-6
CASSFSQSSYNSPLHF
TGTGCCAGCAGTTTTTCCCAAAGCTCCTATAATTCACCCCTCCACTTT
>TRBV7-2|.|.|TRBJ1-1
CASSTTGDWTPAFF
TGTGCCAGCAGCACCACGGGAGACTGGACTCCAGCTTTCTTT
>TRBV7-9|few|.|TRBJ1-1
CASSFTGRAFTEAFF
TGTGCCAGCAGCTTCACAGGGAGGGCGTTCACTGAAGCTTTCTTT
>TRBV20-1|few|.|TRBJ2-7
CSASPRSSYEQYF
TGCAGTGCTAGTCCTAGGAGCTCCTACGAGCAGTACTTC
>TRBV10-1|.|TRBD1|TRBJ1-1
CASSSRTGANTEAFF
TGCGCCAGCAGTTCCCGGACAGGGGCGAACACTGAAGCTTTCTTT
>TRBV5-1|.|TRBD1|TRBJ1-1
CASSIRYDRETEAFF
TGCGCCAGCAGCATCCGCTACGACAGGGAAACTGAAGCTTTCTTT
>TRBV7-2|many|.|TRBJ1-1
CASTRSRANTEAFF
TGTGCCAGCACTAGGTCAAGGGCGAACACTGAAGCTTTCTTT
>TRBV24-1|many|.|TRBJ1-4
CATREDVSSPATNEKLFF
TGTGCCACCAGAGAGGACGTTTCCTCCCCGGCAACTAATGAAAAACTGTTTTTT
>TRBV2|many|.|TRBJ1-1
CASSLAGITEAFF
TGTGCCAGCAGCCTAGCTGGAATTACTGAAGCTTTCTTT
>TRBV10-2|.|.|TRBJ1-1
CASSGEVGTEAFF
TGTGCCAGCTCAGGGGAAGTAGGGACTGAAGCTTTCTTT
>TRBV19|many|.|TRBJ1-1
CASSRRVYTEAFF
TGTGCCAGTAGCCGCAGAGTATACACTGAAGCTTTCTTT
>TRBV5-1|few|.|TRBJ1-1
CASSSGPGNTEAFF
TGCGCCAGCAGCTCGGGCCCCGGGAACACTGAAGCTTTCTTT
>TRBV29-1|.|.|TRBJ1-2
CSVGASIPSGGGYDYTF
TGCAGCGTTGGTGCCAGCATCCCCTCGGGAGGGGGGTACGACTACACCTTC
>TRBV2|many|TRBD1|TRBJ1-5
CASSGDSSNQPQHF
TGTGCCAGCAGTGGGGACAGCAGCAATCAGCCCCAGCATTTT
>TRBV7-6|many|.|TRBJ2-2
CASRPDSTGELFF
TGTGCCAGCAGACCTGACAGTACCGGGGAGCTGTTTTTT
>TRBV20-1|.|.|TRBJ2-7
CSASPHADYEQYF
TGCAGTGCTAGCCCCCACGCCGATTACGAGCAGTACTTC
>TRBV12-3/TRBV12-4|.|TRBD1|TRBJ1-4
CASGLGQGEKLFF
TGTGCTAGTGGTCTTGGACAGGGGGAAAAACTGTTTTTT
>TRBV4-3|once|.|TRBJ1-2
CASSLDTDRGYGYAF
TGCGCCAGCAGCCTTGATACGGACAGAGGCTATGGCTACGCCTTC
>TRBV20-1|many|.|TRBJ1-1
CSVLRGSNTEAFF
TGCAGTGTTCTTAGGGGCTCGAACACTGAAGCTTTCTTT
>TRBV6-5|few|.|TRBJ1-5
CASSRVAGPSNQPQHF
TGTGCCAGCAGTAGGGTTGCGGGCCCTAGCAATCAGCCCCAGCATTTT